Presented here are 24 T cell receptor beta chains from one specimen sequenced in a study of T cells in Graves' hyperthyroidism and ophthalmopathy. Authors of the study amplified TCR beta CDR3 regions from RNA transcripts. A set of HTBI primers served as the primers for a first-round RT-PCR of the TCR CDR3. TCRdb re-analysed the multiplex PCR reads in MiXCR, keeping a single row per CDR3 protein. Of hundreds of thousands of distinct CDR3 sequences listed, about a sixth are singletons. Source material: blood. These receptors came from a woman aged 60-75 years with Graves' ophthalmopathy.

V is TRBV27 and J is TRBJ1-2; weak D call: TRBD1 (6 bases). V was trimmed by 7 bases and J by 2 bases, leaving 14 bases between them. The CDR3 is 14 residues long. Germline V gene lookup returns CDR1 MNHEY and CDR2 SMNVEV (reference sequence). The CDR3 protein is CASTPQGRNYGYTF. For the CDR3, the DNA is TGTGCCAGCACCCCTCAGGGGAGGAACTATGGCTACACCTTC.

This chain links TRBV5-1 with TRBJ2-3; 10 bases align to TRBD2. This CDR3 is 15 amino acids long. The germline V gene encodes CDR1 SGHRS and CDR2 YFSETQ. Germline trimming cut 4 bases from V and 5 bases from J; bases unmatched to any gene: 7. This chain's CDR3 is CASSRSRLAGDTQYF. The CDR3 DNA follows: TGCGCCAGCAGCCGATCGAGACTAGCGGGAGATACGCAGTATTTT.

This clonotype was seen many times. This chain joins TRBV20-1 and TRBJ1-2, with 11 nucleotides matching TRBD1. This CDR3 is 16 amino acids long. CDR1 and CDR2 from the germline V gene are DFQATT and SNEGSKA (reference sequence). The V gene end was trimmed by 0 bases and the J gene end by 4 bases; junction bases not matched to a gene: 7. The CDR3 nucleotides are TGCAGTGCTAGAGATCAGGGGACAGGGGGAGGCTATGGCTACACCTTC. Residues: CSARDQGTGGGYGYTF.

The J gene is TRBJ1-1, the V gene TRBV9; 7 positions agree with TRBD1. Trimming took 0 bases from V and 6 from J; bases not matched to a gene: 8. The CDR3 loop spans 15 amino acids. Germline CDR1 reads SGDLS; CDR2 reads YYNGEE. The CDR3 protein is CASSVETGRGAEAFF. CDR3 coding DNA: TGTGCCAGCAGCGTAGAGACAGGGCGGGGGGCTGAAGCTTTCTTT.

The V and J genes are TRBV29-1 and TRBJ2-2; possible D gene TRBD1, 6 bases. CDR1 and CDR2 (germline): SQVTM, ANQGSEA. V was clipped by 6 bases and J by 3 bases, with 17 bases between them. The CDR3 has 15 amino acids. The CDR3 sequence is CSVRGRGVHTGELFF. The CDR3 DNA follows: TGCAGCGTGAGGGGCAGGGGAGTACACACCGGGGAGCTGTTTTTT.

This clonotype was seen a few times. This sequence joins TRBV20-1 and TRBJ2-1; the D is unclear. Between the trimmed V and J ends, which lost 7 bases and 2 bases, there was a span of 6 bases. The germline gives CDR1 DFQATT, CDR2 SNEGSKA (reference sequence). This CDR3 region has 11 residues. The CDR3 loop is CSVVTYNEQFF. The CDR3 DNA is TGCAGTGTCGTTACCTACAATGAGCAGTTCTTC.

The sample holds many counts of this clonotype. The V call is TRBV20-1, the J call TRBJ2-5; 10 bases align to TRBD1. Germline V gene lookup returns CDR1 DFQATT and CDR2 SNEGSKA (reference sequence). V dropped 3 bases and J dropped 5; count of bases not matched to a gene: 0. The CDR3 contains 12 residues. The DNA of the CDR3 is TGCAGTGCTAGGGACAGGGGGGAGACCCAGTACTTC. Translating gives CSARDRGETQYF.

In this sample, this clonotype turned up many times. The chain combines TRBV20-1 with TRBJ2-1; the match to TRBD2 covers 11 bases. The CDR3 runs to 18 residues. With 0 bases clipped from V and 4 bases from J, the junction kept 11 bases outside the gene matches. Germline CDR1 and CDR2: DFQATT and SNEGSKA (reference sequence). The chain's CDR3 is CSARDPIPSSGRYNEQFF. The CDR3 DNA is TGCAGTGCTAGAGATCCCATCCCGTCTAGCGGGAGGTACAATGAGCAGTTCTTC.

This clonotype occurred many times. The rearrangement uses TRBV16 and TRBJ2-7; TRBD2 matches at 9 bases. The CDR3 totals 14 residues. Germline values: CDR1 KGHSY, CDR2 FQNENV. The V and J ends lost 0 bases and 5 bases, in that order; junction bases with no gene match: 2. The CDR3 spells CASSQSPSGNEQYF. DNA of the CDR3: TGTGCCAGCAGCCAATCGCCTAGCGGGAACGAGCAGTACTTC.

This clonotype was observed at least ten times. The chain recombines TRBV5-1 with TRBJ1-1; 7 bases fit TRBD1. Trimming took 0 bases from V and 5 from J; bases not matched to a gene: 7. CDR1 SGHRS and CDR2 YFSETQ come from the germline V gene. This CDR3 spans 15 amino acids. The CDR3 region has the DNA TGCGCCAGCAGCTTGGGATGGACAGGCGAAACTGAAGCTTTCTTT. It specifies CASSLGWTGETEAFF.

This clonotype was seen at least ten times. This chain joins TRBV7-2 and TRBJ2-7, with TRBD1 matching 8 bases. This CDR3 contains 16 residues. Germline V lookup: CDR1 SGHTA, CDR2 FQGNSA. V dropped 5 bases and J dropped 4; count of bases not matched to a gene: 13. CDR3 residues: CASSPNTGQGIYEQYF. As DNA, the CDR3 is TGTGCCAGCAGCCCAAATACCGGACAGGGAATTTACGAGCAGTACTTC.

This clonotype was seen repeatedly, ten times or more. The gene calls are TRBV20-1 and TRBJ2-3; no reliable D call. The CDR3 is made up of 13 amino acids. V gave up 6 bases and J gave up 1 base, with 11 bases separating them. CDR1 is DFQATT, CDR2 SNEGSKA, per germline (reference sequence). The CDR3 DNA reads as TGCAGTGCCCCGGTGGTGGGCACAGATACGCAGTATTTT. Encoded protein: CSAPVVGTDTQYF.

Concerning this clonotype itself: This may be a read error, as it is one base from a much larger clone. Likely a read error: the CDR3 ends without its conserved phenylalanine or tryptophan. The gene calls are TRBV20-1 and TRBJ2-7; 9 bases align to TRBD2. Germline CDR1 is DFQATT and CDR2 is SNEGSKA (reference sequence). This CDR3 spans 15 amino acids. V dropped 6 bases and J dropped 1; count of bases not matched to a gene: 10. The CDR3 loop is CSANPGLAPSYEQYL. In DNA, the CDR3 is TGCAGTGCGAATCCGGGACTAGCCCCTTCCTACGAGCAGTACCTC.

This clonotype was observed a few times. The rearrangement uses TRBV5-1 and TRBJ2-1; perhaps TRBD2 as D (5 bases). The CDR3 length is 15 residues. CDR1 and CDR2 (germline): SGHRS, YFSETQ. V was shortened by 0 bases and J by 6 bases, with 13 bases between the two germline ends. The CDR3 DNA sequence: TGCGCCAGCAGCTTGGGGGGAGTGGATATCAATGAGCAGTTCTTC. Residues: CASSLGGVDINEQFF.

This clonotype was recorded at least ten times. CDR3 sequence reads: CASAQDRGTEAFF. The DNA of the CDR3 is TGCGCCAGCGCCCAGGACAGGGGCACTGAAGCTTTCTTT. The chain links TRBV5-1 to TRBJ1-1; 9 bases align to TRBD1. The CDR3 has 13 residues. V dropped 7 bases and J dropped 4; count of bases not matched to a gene: 5. Germline V gene sequence: CDR1 SGHRS, CDR2 YFSETQ.

In its sample, this clonotype was seen many times. The DNA for the CDR3 is TGCAGTGCTAGAAGGACAGCACGAAGCAATCAGCCCCAGCATTTT. Translation: CSARRTARSNQPQHF. The gene calls are TRBV20-1 and TRBJ1-5; D perhaps matches TRBD1 (6 bases). Trimming removed 2 bases from V and 1 base from J, with 12 bases in between. CDR1 is DFQATT, CDR2 SNEGSKA, per germline (reference sequence). The CDR3 has 15 amino acids.

This clonotype was observed at least ten times. The chain has TRBV27 and TRBJ2-4; possibly TRBD1 for D (5 bases). Trimming cost V 4 bases and J 3 bases, with 13 bases left between them. This CDR3 is 15 amino acids long. Germline V gene data show CDR1 as MNHEY and CDR2 as SMNVEV (reference sequence). The CDR3 loop reads CASSSLGVHKNIQYF. The CDR3 region has the DNA TGTGCCAGCAGTTCATTAGGGGTCCACAAAAACATTCAGTACTTC.

This clonotype was picked up many times. The V and J genes are TRBV13 and TRBJ2-7; D call uncertain. The ends were cut back, 7 bases at V and 1 base at J, with 11 bases in the middle. This CDR3 has 13 residues. Germline-derived CDR1 and CDR2 are PRHDT and FYEKMQ (reference sequence). For the CDR3, the DNA is TGTGCCAGCAAAAAGGTATCATCCTACGAGCAGTACTTC. Residues: CASKKVSSYEQYF.

The sample holds a few counts of this clonotype. This sequence joins TRBV9 and TRBJ2-3; 14 positions agree with TRBD2. CDR3 length equals 16 residues. V lost 5 bases and J lost 6; bases outside the gene matches: 8. Germline V lookup: CDR1 SGDLS, CDR2 YYNGEE. The CDR3 region has the DNA TGTGCCAGCAGTCCACGGACTAGCGGGGGGCCGGATACGCAGTATTTT. Encoded protein: CASSPRTSGGPDTQYF.

This clonotype was seen at least ten times. This CDR3 reads CASSPRQGARSNQPQHF. CDR3 coding DNA: TGTGCCAGCAGTCCAAGACAGGGGGCGCGTAGCAATCAGCCCCAGCATTTT. This chain uses TRBV28 with TRBJ1-5; 10 nucleotides line up with TRBD1. CDR3 length equals 17 residues. Per the germline V gene, CDR1 is MDHEN and CDR2 is SYDVKM. Trimming took 5 bases from V and 0 from J; bases not matched to a gene: 7.

Many counts were recorded for this clonotype. The J gene is TRBJ2-7, the V gene TRBV5-1; 9 bases match TRBD1. The CDR3 runs 15 residues. The V gene end was trimmed by 1 base and the J gene end by 3 bases; junction bases not matched to a gene: 5. Per the germline V gene, CDR1 is SGHRS and CDR2 is YFSETQ. The CDR3: CASSLLPTGGYEQYF. CDR3 in DNA: TGCGCCAGCAGCTTGCTCCCGACAGGGGGCTACGAGCAGTACTTC. Looking up the rest from reference TRBV5-1 and TRBJ2-7 gives the full variable domain: KAGVTQTPRYLIKTRGQQVTLSCSPISGHRSVSWYQQTPGQGLQFLFEYFSETQRNKGNFPGRFSGRQFSNSRSEMNVSTLELGDSALYLCASSLLPTGGYEQYFGPGTRLTVT.

CDR3 coding DNA: TGCAGTGCTAGTAGGAGGGGGTATGGTGAGCAGTTCTTC. It specifies CSASRRGYGEQFF. V usage is TRBV20-1 and J usage is TRBJ2-1; D possibly uses TRBD1 or TRBD2 (6 bases each). Germline V gives CDR1 DFQATT, CDR2 SNEGSKA (reference sequence). V lost 3 bases, J lost 9 bases, and 15 bases lay in between. This CDR3 is 13 amino acids long.

This clonotype has just a few counts. The J gene is TRBJ2-5, the V gene TRBV4-3, with 10 nucleotides matching TRBD1. The CDR3 extends over 15 amino acids. Germline V lookup: CDR1 LGHNA, CDR2 YSLEER. The ends lost 4 bases at V and 5 bases at J; junction bases unmatched: 7. The CDR3: CASSPRQGASETQYF. In nucleotides, the CDR3 is TGCGCCAGCAGCCCCAGACAGGGGGCTAGTGAGACCCAGTACTTC.

This clonotype occurred a few times. One junction end disagrees with the germline gene, perhaps due to a read error. The chain uses TRBV2 and TRBJ2-1; no firm D call. Germline lookup yields CDR1 SNHLY and CDR2 FYNNEI. This CDR3 contains 15 residues. The CDR3 DNA sequence: TGTGCCAGCAGCGCCATAATAGGCTCCTACAATGGGCAGTTCTTC. Translating it yields CASSAIIGSYNGQFF.